The clone carrying this T cell receptor beta chain was observed a few times. The antigen is unknown. Each of the donors was a healthy bone marrow donor. The sample is drawn from a study of cytomegalovirus exposure and HLA in healthy donors. Study-wide context: Around 190 million T cells yielded 120 million or so unique TCR beta sequences, as an earlier analysis found. Study-level points and caveats: Later analysis associated a missense DCLRE1C variant with TCR beta V- and J-gene trimming. Available immune exposure information was restricted to CMV serostatus only.

The PCR used 60 Vbeta and 13 Jbeta primers. Data came from immunoSEQ multiplex PCR; TCRdb stores just in-frame clones and leaves some out. The top ten hold under 2.5% of the sample, which has more than 100,000 clones, under 75% seen once. CDR3 size: 16 residues. Germline V gives CDR1 MNHEY, CDR2 SMNVEV (reference sequence). Germline trimming cut 4 bases from V and 6 bases from J; bases unmatched to any gene: 12. The sequence was collected from a woman aged 35 to 49 in good health and CMV-seronegative. V is TRBV27 and J is TRBJ1-5; TRBD1 matches 7 bases. Specimen: PBMCs. The CDR3 sequence: CASSSLADREGQPQHF. The CDR3 DNA follows: TGTGCCAGCAGTTCATTGGCCGACAGGGAAGGTCAGCCCCAGCATTTT.